These 24 T cell receptor beta chains were all obtained from the same sample, sequenced in a study of blood T cell repertoires in COVID-19. TCRdb's table, derived via immunoSEQ multiplex PCR, lists solely in-frame clones and lacks some. The sample consists of 200,000 or so clones, 89% of them appearing once. Sequenced input: peripheral blood. The receptor source for this set is a man aged 55 to 70 who had recovered from COVID-19.

The gene calls are TRBV9 and TRBJ1-2; D is undetermined. The CDR3 covers 13 residues. The V end lost 3 bases, the J end lost 5 bases, and 11 bases lay between the germline ends. Germline CDR1 SGDLS, CDR2 YYNGEE. The CDR3 DNA reads TGTGCCAGCAGCGCCATGGTAGATTATGGCTACACCTTC. Its translation is CASSAMVDYGYTF. The entire variable domain, with the rest obtained from reference TRBV9 and TRBJ1-2, is as follows: DSGVTQTPKHLITATGQRVTLRCSPRSGDLSVYWYQQSLDQGLQFLIQYYNGEERAKGNILERFSAQQFPDLHSELNLSSLELGDSALYFCASSAMVDYGYTFGSGTRLTVV.

This chain uses TRBV27 with TRBJ1-5; unclear D gene. Trimming cost V 5 bases and J 10 bases, with 12 bases left between them. Germline V gives CDR1 MNHEY, CDR2 SMNVEV (reference sequence). The CDR3 runs to 12 residues. The CDR3 region is CASSGPSSPQHF. Written as DNA, the CDR3 is TGTGCCAGCAGTGGGCCGTCCAGCCCCCAGCATTTT.

This rearrangement joins TRBV6-2 or TRBV6-3 to TRBJ1-5; 9 positions agree with TRBD1. This CDR3 has 16 residues. Germline V gene lookup returns CDR1 MNHEY and CDR2 SVGEGT. The ends lost 4 bases at V and 4 bases at J; junction bases unmatched: 8. CDR3 coding DNA: TGTGCCAGCAGTTCGGGGACAGGGAGGGTTAATCAGCCCCAGCATTTT. This codes for CASSSGTGRVNQPQHF.

The chain uses TRBV28 and TRBJ2-6; 9 bases are a match to TRBD1. V gave up 3 bases and J gave up 0 bases; unmatched junction bases: 6. Germline V CDR1 and CDR2: MDHEN, SYDVKM. The CDR3 runs to 18 residues. The CDR3 nucleotides read TGTGCCAGCAGTTTTTTGGGGACAGGGAGCTCTGGGGCCAACGTCCTGACTTTC. This encodes CASSFLGTGSSGANVLTF.

This chain joins TRBV5-8 and TRBJ2-7; no reliable D call. Germline-derived CDR1 and CDR2 are SGHTS and YDEGEE. The CDR3 is 11 amino acids. V was pared by 2 bases and J by 3 bases, with 3 bases between. CDR3 loop: CASSFRYEQYF. The CDR3 DNA is TGTGCCAGCAGCTTCCGCTACGAGCAGTACTTC. Full variable domain (remainder filled in from reference TRBV5-8 and TRBJ2-7): EAGVTQSPTHLIKTRGQQATLRCSPISGHTSVYWYQQALGLGLQFLLWYDEGEERNRGNFPPRFSGRQFPNYSSELNVNALELEDSALYLCASSFRYEQYFGPGTRLTVT.

V usage is TRBV6-1 and J usage is TRBJ1-5; D perhaps matches TRBD1 (5 bases). V lost 3 bases and J lost 5, with 11 bases in between. CDR1 is MNHNS, CDR2 SASEGT, per germline. The CDR3 spans 14 residues. CDR3 residues: CASSEEGPYQPQHF. CDR3 coding DNA: TGTGCCAGCAGTGAGGAGGGACCCTATCAGCCCCAGCATTTT.

V and J are TRBV5-1 and TRBJ1-4; TRBD1 agrees at 7 bases. The germline V gene has CDR1 SGHRS and CDR2 YFSETQ. This CDR3 has 15 amino acids. V lost 3 bases to trimming and J lost 4 bases; unmatched junction nucleotides: 6. The CDR3 protein is CASSSGGSFNEKLFF. In nucleotides, the CDR3 is TGCGCCAGCAGCTCAGGGGGTTCCTTTAATGAAAAACTGTTTTTT.

The chain has TRBV19 and TRBJ2-6; no clear D gene. Germline lookup yields CDR1 LNHDA and CDR2 SQIVND (reference sequence). The CDR3 is 13 amino acids. The V and J ends lost 3 bases and 10 bases respectively, with 10 bases between them. The CDR3 DNA reads as TGTGCCAGTAGTATCACTTCAGCGAACGTCCTGACTTTC. Protein sequence: CASSITSANVLTF.

This clone has only one observation. This chain connects TRBV28 to TRBJ1-2; 7 bases agree with TRBD1. The length of the CDR3 is 15 residues. Trimming at V came to 5 bases and at J to 2 bases, leaving 8 bases not matched to a gene. The germline V gene has CDR1 MDHEN and CDR2 SYDVKM. CDR3: CASSPLDRRNYGYTF. The CDR3 coding sequence is TGTGCCAGCAGTCCCCTGGACAGGAGAAACTATGGCTACACCTTC.

The chain combines TRBV6-5 with TRBJ1-2; 8 bases map to TRBD1. CDR1 and CDR2 (germline): MNHEY, SVGAGI. The CDR3 is 15 amino acids. The junction had 6 bases not matched to a gene; V was cut back by 2 bases and J by 4 bases. For the CDR3, the DNA is TGTGCCAGCAGTTACCGCCCTGACAGGGGCTATGGCTACACCTTC. Translating gives CASSYRPDRGYGYTF.

V usage is TRBV9 and J usage is TRBJ2-1; a possible D gene is TRBD1 (5 bases). V gave up 3 bases and J gave up 5 bases, with 12 bases separating them. The germline gives CDR1 SGDLS, CDR2 YYNGEE. The CDR3 loop spans 14 amino acids. CDR3 sequence: CASSGGGPNNEQFF. The CDR3 coding sequence is TGTGCCAGCAGCGGGGGCGGACCCAACAATGAGCAGTTCTTC.

The chain is built from TRBV14 and TRBJ1-1, with 9 nucleotides matching TRBD1. V was pared by 3 bases and J by 5 bases, with 13 bases of the junction left unmatched. The CDR3 is 17 residues long. The germline CDR1 and CDR2 sequences are SGHDN and FVKESK. The CDR3 nucleotides read TGTGCCAGCAGCCAGACGGGATCCGACAGGGGGGTTACTGAAGCTTTCTTT. It encodes CASSQTGSDRGVTEAFF.

The chain combines TRBV9 with TRBJ2-3; perhaps TRBD2 as D (6 bases). Trimming took 1 base from V and 2 from J, leaving 20 bases between them. Germline V CDR1 and CDR2: SGDLS, YYNGEE. The CDR3 has 18 amino acids. CDR3 protein: CASSVQRSGRGNTDTQYF. The DNA of the CDR3 is TGTGCCAGCAGCGTACAACGGTCCGGACGCGGGAACACAGATACGCAGTATTTT.

The CDR3 here is CASSYLTGIDTQYF. The CDR3 region has the DNA TGTGCCAGCAGTTACCTCACAGGGATAGATACGCAGTATTTT. V and J are TRBV6-6 and TRBJ2-3; D might be TRBD1 (6 bases). The CDR3 contains 14 residues. The V gene's germline CDR1 is MNHNY and CDR2 SVGAGI (reference sequence). Trimming removed 2 bases from V and 5 bases from J, with 11 bases in between.

V is TRBV5-5 and J is TRBJ2-5; D might be TRBD2 (6 bases). The germline V gene encodes CDR1 SGHKS and CDR2 YYEKEE (reference sequence). Trimming took 0 bases from V and 5 from J, leaving 11 bases between them. The CDR3 is made up of 14 amino acids. The CDR3 loop reads CASSLVGGQETQYF. CDR3 in DNA: TGTGCCAGCAGCTTGGTGGGGGGTCAGGAGACCCAGTACTTC.

This chain links TRBV4-1 with TRBJ2-1, with unresolved D. Germline CDR1 and CDR2: MGHRA and YSYEKL. V was clipped by 0 bases and J by 3 bases, with 9 bases between them. The CDR3 consists of 15 residues. The CDR3, as DNA: TGCGCCAGCAGCCAAGATGTCGGCGGCTACAATGAGCAGTTCTTC. It specifies CASSQDVGGYNEQFF.

The chain couples TRBV4-3 to TRBJ1-1, with TRBD1 matching over 7 bases. The germline CDR1 and CDR2 sequences are LGHNA and YSLEER. Unmatched junction bases numbered 3, after V lost 0 bases and J lost 2 bases. This CDR3 contains 15 residues. The DNA of the CDR3 is TGCGCCAGCAGCCAAGAGGCAGGGGGAAACACTGAAGCTTTCTTT. Protein product: CASSQEAGGNTEAFF.

The chain is built from TRBV3-1 (or the pseudogene TRBV3-2) and TRBJ2-2, with 9 nucleotides matching TRBD2. The germline gives CDR1 LGHDT, CDR2 YNNKEL (reference sequence). Losses at the gene ends were 0 bases for V and 7 bases for J; bases not matched to a gene: 0. The CDR3 is 14 amino acids. CDR3 nucleotides: TGTGCCAGCAGCCAAGAGACTAGCGGCGGGGAGCTGTTTTTT. Its translation is CASSQETSGGELFF.

The chain carries TRBV5-1 and TRBJ2-5; D might be TRBD1 (5 bases). The CDR3 totals 12 residues. With 2 bases removed from V and 4 bases from J, the gap between germline ends came to 6 bases. Germline CDR1 and CDR2: SGHRS and YFSETQ. CDR3 residues: CASSFQGETQYF. CDR3 bases: TGCGCCAGCAGCTTCCAGGGAGAGACCCAGTACTTC.

J is TRBJ1-4 and V is TRBV4-1, with D unclear. Germline values: CDR1 MGHRA, CDR2 YSYEKL. The CDR3 contains 15 residues. The V gene lost 1 base and the J gene lost 4 bases, with 10 bases spanning the gap. The DNA of the CDR3 is TGCGCCAGCAGCCAAGTCGCACAGTTTAATGAAAAACTGTTTTTT. It translates to CASSQVAQFNEKLFF.

The rearrangement joins TRBV29-1 to TRBJ1-1; D possibly corresponds to TRBD1 (5 bases). Germline V gene data show CDR1 as SQVTM and CDR2 as ANQGSEA. V was shortened by 4 bases and J by 1 base, with 19 bases between the two germline ends. This CDR3 spans 16 amino acids. CDR3: CSVAGVAGRENTEAFF. The CDR3 coding sequence is TGCAGCGTTGCCGGGGTGGCAGGGAGGGAGAACACTGAAGCTTTCTTT.

V is TRBV14 and J is TRBJ1-1; weak D call: TRBD1 (5 bases). The CDR3 spans 13 residues. In germline, CDR1 is SGHDN, CDR2 FVKESK. The ends were cut back, 2 bases at V and 2 bases at J, with 6 bases in the middle. The chain's CDR3 is CASSQQGNTEAFF. The DNA of the CDR3 is TGTGCCAGCAGCCAACAGGGTAACACTGAAGCTTTCTTT.

This clone has a single count. The genes are TRBV30 and TRBJ1-5; 7 positions agree with TRBD1. CDR1 is GTSNPN and CDR2 is SVGIG in the germline V gene (reference sequence). The V segment lost 2 bases and the J segment 6 bases; nucleotides outside the gene matches: 7. The CDR3 covers 14 residues. DNA of the CDR3: TGTGCCTGGAGTCCAGACAGGGCGGGTCAGCCCCAGCATTTT. Translation: CAWSPDRAGQPQHF.

The rearrangement joins TRBV5-4 to TRBJ1-2, with 9 bases matching TRBD1. The CDR3 sequence is 17 residues long. J was trimmed by 2 bases and V by 4 bases; bases with no gene match: 12. CDR1 is SGHNT, CDR2 YYREEE, per germline (reference sequence). DNA of the CDR3: TGTGCCAGCAGCACCGGACAGGGGCGAAGACCAAACTATGGCTACACCTTC. Protein sequence: CASSTGQGRRPNYGYTF.